Sequencing of this T cell receptor beta chain was carried out in a study of T cells in Graves' hyperthyroidism and ophthalmopathy. What was amplified from RNA transcripts were TCR beta CDR3 regions. The HTBI primer set was used in a first-round RT-PCR of the TCR CDR3. A single record per CDR3 protein comes from TCRdb applying MiXCR to the multiplex PCR reads. The sample lists hundreds of thousands of distinct CDR3 sequences; 15% to 20% were seen once. Study findings and constraints: Peripheral blood also featured most of the thyroid clonotypes expanded above 0.001.

The CDR3 covers 14 residues. With V trimmed by 3 bases and J by 2 bases, 3 bases remained unmatched. Germline V CDR1 and CDR2: SGHRS, YFSETQ. Thyroid ultrasound, orbital computed tomography, clinical symptoms, and serum thyroxine and TRAb underpinned diagnoses. As to this clonotype: The antigen is unknown.

Input material: blood. The chain is built from TRBV5-1 and TRBJ2-3; 7 nucleotides line up with TRBD2. The sequence derives from a woman between 50 and 59 years old with Graves' hyperthyroidism that later progressed to Graves' ophthalmopathy. In DNA, the CDR3 is TGCGCCAGCAGCTCAGCGGGGCACACAGATACGCAGTATTTT. Translation: CASSSAGHTDTQYF. The entire variable domain, with the rest obtained from reference TRBV5-1 and TRBJ2-3, is as follows: KAGVTQTPRYLIKTRGQQVTLSCSPISGHRSVSWYQQTPGQGLQFLFEYFSETQRNKGNFPGRFSGRQFSNSRSEMNVSTLELGDSALYLCASSSAGHTDTQYFGPGTRLTVL.